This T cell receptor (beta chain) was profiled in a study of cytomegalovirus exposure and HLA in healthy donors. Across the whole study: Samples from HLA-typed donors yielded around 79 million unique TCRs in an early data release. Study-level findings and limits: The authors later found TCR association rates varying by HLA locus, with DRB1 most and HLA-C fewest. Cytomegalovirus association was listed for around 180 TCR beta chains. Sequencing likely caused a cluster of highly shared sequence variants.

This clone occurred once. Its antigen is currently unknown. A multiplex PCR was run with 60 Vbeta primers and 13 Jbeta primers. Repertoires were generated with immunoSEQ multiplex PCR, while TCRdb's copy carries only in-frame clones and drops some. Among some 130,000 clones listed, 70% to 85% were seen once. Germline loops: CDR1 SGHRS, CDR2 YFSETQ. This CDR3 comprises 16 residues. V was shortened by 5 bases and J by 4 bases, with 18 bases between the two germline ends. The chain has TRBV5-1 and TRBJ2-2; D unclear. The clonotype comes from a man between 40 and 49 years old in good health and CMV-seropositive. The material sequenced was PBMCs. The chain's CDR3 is CASSMWPFPGTGELFF. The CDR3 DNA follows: TGCGCCAGCAGTATGTGGCCGTTCCCGGGCACCGGGGAGCTGTTTTTT.